This TCR beta chain was documented in a study of response to subunit inactivated influenza vaccine (dated by TCRdb to 2016 to 2019). A note on the overall study: Deep quantitative T cell receptor repertoire profiling was used in the study to track responses to a trivalent subunit inactivated influenza vaccine.

From the germline V gene (reference sequence), CDR1 is DFQATT and CDR2 is SNEGSKA. Counted from cysteine to phenylalanine, this CDR3 has 15 amino acids. The kept DNA is CDR3 alone, 45 bases in frame from the first base. V sheds 6 bases and J sheds 7 bases, leaving 25 bases between their ends. This clonotype was seen more than once but under ten times. Its antigen is unknown. Nothing much larger sits one base from this clone, and base qualities are not available. Receptor libraries were prepared by RT-PCR. The sequencing machine was an Illumina HiSeq 2500. The public reads were reanalyzed by TCRdb: fastp trimming at Q25, MiXCR alignment, in-frame beta chains only. Identical CDR3 proteins give one entry, which carries the most common genes and DNA. For this sample the table gives around 200,000 distinct CDR3 sequences, of which about 10% were detected only once. Around 9.9% of the sample lies in the top ten.

What the study reported, not specific to this receptor: The authors suggested that each seasonal influenza vaccination may recruit only a limited number of new T cells.

Sequencing was performed on non-naive T cells sorted from PBMCs, taken on the day of vaccination. This specimen's cell subset or site label, interpreted: memory T cell fraction. The chain is made from TRBV20-1 and TRBJ2-7; TRBD1 might be the D gene, on 5 matching bases. The clonotype comes from a man aged 50-60 years who received an inactivated influenza vaccine. Donor details come from another sample of the same person, matched by shared clones. The CDR3 corresponds to CSAQSVPDSLREQYF. The DNA sequence is as follows: TGCAGTGCCCAATCAGTGCCCGACAGCCTCAGAGAGCAGTACTTC.